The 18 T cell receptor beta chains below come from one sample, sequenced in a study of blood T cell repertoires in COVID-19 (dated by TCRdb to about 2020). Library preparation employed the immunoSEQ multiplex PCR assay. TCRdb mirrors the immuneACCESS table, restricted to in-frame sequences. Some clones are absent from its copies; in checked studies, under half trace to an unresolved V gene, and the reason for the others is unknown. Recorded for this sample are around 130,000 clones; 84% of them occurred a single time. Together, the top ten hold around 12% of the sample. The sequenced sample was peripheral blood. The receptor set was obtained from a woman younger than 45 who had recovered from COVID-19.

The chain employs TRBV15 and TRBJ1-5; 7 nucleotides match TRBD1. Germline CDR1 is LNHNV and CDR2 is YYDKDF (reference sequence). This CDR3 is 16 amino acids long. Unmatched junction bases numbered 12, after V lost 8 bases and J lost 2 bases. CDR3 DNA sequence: TGTGCCACCCAACAGGGGTCCCCCAGGGGCAATCAGCCCCAGCATTTT. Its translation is CATQQGSPRGNQPQHF.

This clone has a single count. CDR3 DNA: TGTGCCAGCAGTAGACAGGGGTTACACACTGAAGCTTTCTTT. It is translated as CASSRQGLHTEAFF. This rearrangement joins TRBV27 to TRBJ1-1, with 8 bases fitting TRBD1. V lost 5 bases and J lost 3; bases outside the gene matches: 5. Germline V gene data show CDR1 as MNHEY and CDR2 as SMNVEV (reference sequence). The CDR3 length is 14 residues.

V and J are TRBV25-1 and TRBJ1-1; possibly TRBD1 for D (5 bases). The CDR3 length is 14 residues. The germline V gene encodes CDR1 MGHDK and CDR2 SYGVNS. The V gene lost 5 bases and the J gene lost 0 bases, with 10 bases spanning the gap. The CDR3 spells CASSWAGLNTEAFF. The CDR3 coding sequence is TGTGCCAGCAGTTGGGCAGGGCTGAACACTGAAGCTTTCTTT.

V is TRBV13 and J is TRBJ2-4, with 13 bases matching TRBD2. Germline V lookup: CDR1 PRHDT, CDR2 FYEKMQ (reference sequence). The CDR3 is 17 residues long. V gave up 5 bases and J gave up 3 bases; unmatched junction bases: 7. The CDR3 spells CASSPPGTSGIKNIQYF. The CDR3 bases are TGTGCCAGCAGCCCGCCCGGGACTAGCGGGATCAAAAACATTCAGTACTTC.

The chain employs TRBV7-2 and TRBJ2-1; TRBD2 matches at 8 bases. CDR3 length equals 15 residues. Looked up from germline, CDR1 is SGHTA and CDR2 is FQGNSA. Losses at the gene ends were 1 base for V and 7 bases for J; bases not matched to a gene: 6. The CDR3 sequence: CASSLDGGRQNEQFF. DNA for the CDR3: TGTGCCAGCAGCTTAGATGGCGGGAGGCAAAATGAGCAGTTCTTC.

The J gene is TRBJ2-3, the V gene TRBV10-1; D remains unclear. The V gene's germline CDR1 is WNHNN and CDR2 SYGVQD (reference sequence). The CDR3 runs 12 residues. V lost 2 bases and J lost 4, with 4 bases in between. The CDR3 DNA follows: TGCGCCAGCAGTGAGCGGGCAGATACGCAGTATTTT. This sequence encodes CASSERADTQYF.

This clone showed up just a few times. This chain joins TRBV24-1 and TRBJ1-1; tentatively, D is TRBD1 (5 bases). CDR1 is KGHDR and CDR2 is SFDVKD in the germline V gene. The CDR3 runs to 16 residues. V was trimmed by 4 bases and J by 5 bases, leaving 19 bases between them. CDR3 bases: TGTGCCACCAGTGAGATATTTCCAGGGTTTCATACTGAAGCTTTCTTT. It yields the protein CATSEIFPGFHTEAFF.

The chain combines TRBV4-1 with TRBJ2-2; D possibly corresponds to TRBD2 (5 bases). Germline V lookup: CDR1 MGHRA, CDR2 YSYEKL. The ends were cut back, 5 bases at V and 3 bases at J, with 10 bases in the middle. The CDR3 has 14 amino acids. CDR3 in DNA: TGCGCCAGCAGCAAAGGACTTGACACCGGGGAGCTGTTTTTT. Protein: CASSKGLDTGELFF.

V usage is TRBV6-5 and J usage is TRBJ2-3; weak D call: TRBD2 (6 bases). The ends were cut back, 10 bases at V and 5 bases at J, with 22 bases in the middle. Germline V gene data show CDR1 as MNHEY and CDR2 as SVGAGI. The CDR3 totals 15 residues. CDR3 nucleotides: TGTGCCACGAATAAGGGCCCCCTGGAGGGAGATACGCAGTATTTT. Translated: CATNKGPLEGDTQYF.

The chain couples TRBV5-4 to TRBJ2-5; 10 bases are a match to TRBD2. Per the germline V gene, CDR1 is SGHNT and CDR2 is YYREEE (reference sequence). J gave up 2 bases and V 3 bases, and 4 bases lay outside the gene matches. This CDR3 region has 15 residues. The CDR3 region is CASSWGTSAQETQYF. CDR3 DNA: TGTGCCAGCAGCTGGGGGACTAGCGCGCAAGAGACCCAGTACTTC.

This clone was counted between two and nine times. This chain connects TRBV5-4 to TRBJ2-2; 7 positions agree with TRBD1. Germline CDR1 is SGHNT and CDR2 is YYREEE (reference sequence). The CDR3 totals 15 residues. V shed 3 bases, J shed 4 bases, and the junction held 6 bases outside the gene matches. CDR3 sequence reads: CASSSLRQGTGELFF. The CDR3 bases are TGTGCCAGCAGCTCGCTCCGACAGGGCACCGGGGAGCTGTTTTTT.

The CDR3 bases are TGTGCCAGCAGCTTAATCCCGGGACTTCCTTCCTACGAGCAGTACTTC. It yields the protein CASSLIPGLPSYEQYF. V usage is TRBV5-6 and J usage is TRBJ2-7, with D perhaps TRBD2 (6 bases). The CDR3 loop spans 16 amino acids. Trimming pared 2 bases from V and 1 base from J, leaving 16 bases between. Germline assignment: CDR1 SGHDT and CDR2 YYEEEE.

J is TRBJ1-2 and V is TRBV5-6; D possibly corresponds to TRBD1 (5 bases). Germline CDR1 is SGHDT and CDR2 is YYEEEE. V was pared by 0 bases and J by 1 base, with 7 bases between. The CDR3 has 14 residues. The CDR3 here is CASSLEQGNYGYTF. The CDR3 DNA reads TGTGCCAGCAGCTTGGAGCAGGGTAACTATGGCTACACCTTC. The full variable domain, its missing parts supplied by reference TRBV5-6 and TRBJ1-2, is DAGVTQSPTHLIKTRGQQVTLRCSPKSGHDTVSWYQQALGQGPQFIFQYYEEEERQRGNFPDRFSGHQFPNYSSELNVNALLLGDSALYLCASSLEQGNYGYTFGSGTRLTVV.

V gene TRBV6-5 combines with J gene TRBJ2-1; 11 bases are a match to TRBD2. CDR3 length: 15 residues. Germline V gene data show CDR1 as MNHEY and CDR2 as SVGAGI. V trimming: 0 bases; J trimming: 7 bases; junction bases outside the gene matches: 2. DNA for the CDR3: TGTGCCAGCAGTTACTCCACTAGCGGGAGTAATGAGCAGTTCTTC. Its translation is CASSYSTSGSNEQFF.

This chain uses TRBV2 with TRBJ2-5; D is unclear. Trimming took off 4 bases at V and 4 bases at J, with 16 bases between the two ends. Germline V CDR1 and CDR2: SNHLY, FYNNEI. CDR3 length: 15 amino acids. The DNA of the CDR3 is TGTGCCAGCAGTGCCCGGAGTAGACTGCTAGAGACCCAGTACTTC. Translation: CASSARSRLLETQYF.

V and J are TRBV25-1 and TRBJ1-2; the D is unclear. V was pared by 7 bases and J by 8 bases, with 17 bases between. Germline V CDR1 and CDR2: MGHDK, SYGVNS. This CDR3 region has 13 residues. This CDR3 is CASTQRGLDGYTF. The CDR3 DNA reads TGTGCCAGCACCCAAAGAGGACTAGACGGCTACACCTTC.

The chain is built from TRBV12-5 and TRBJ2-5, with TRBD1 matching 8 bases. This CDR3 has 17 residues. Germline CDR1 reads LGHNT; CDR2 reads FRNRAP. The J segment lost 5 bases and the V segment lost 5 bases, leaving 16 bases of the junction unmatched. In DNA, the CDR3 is TGTGCTAGTGGTCCCTTATCCGTCGGACAGGGCAGGGAGACCCAGTACTTC. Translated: CASGPLSVGQGRETQYF.

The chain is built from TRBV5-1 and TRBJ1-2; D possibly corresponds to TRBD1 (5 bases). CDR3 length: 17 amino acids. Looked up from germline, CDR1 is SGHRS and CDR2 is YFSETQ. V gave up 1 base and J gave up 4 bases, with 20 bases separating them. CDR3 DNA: TGCGCCAGCAGCTTGAGGGGAATCACGGACATGTCCTATGGCTACACCTTC. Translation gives CASSLRGITDMSYGYTF.